This is a list of T cell receptor beta chains from one sample in a study of cytomegalovirus exposure and HLA in healthy donors. Here immunoSEQ multiplex PCR was the method, and the copy in TCRdb shows in-frame clones only, minus some. The table lists more than 75,000 clones, approximately 74% of them singletons, with under 10% in the top ten. Sequencing input: PBMCs. The receptors were gathered from a man between 40 and 49 years old in good health and CMV-seropositive. Each CDR3 is given with its conserved first and last residue. A D gene is named only where the DNA matches it firmly. The listing skips clone size in some rows; elsewhere it reads once, few, many or a size class.

V: TRBV5-1; J: TRBJ2-1; D: TRBD2; size: -; DNA: TGCGCCAGCAGAGGCGCGGAGAGCGGGAGGGCCGATGAGCAGTTCTTC; CDR3: CASRGAESGRADEQFF
V: TRBV9; J: TRBJ1-1; D: TRBD1; size: few; DNA: TGTGCCAGCAGCGTAGGCCCCCGACAGGGGTTGGCTTTCTTT; CDR3: CASSVGPRQGLAFF
V: TRBV7-8; J: TRBJ2-5; D: TRBD2; size: -; DNA: TGTGCCAGCAGCCCAACTTCGAGTTCTAGCGGGGGGGGCGGAAAGACCCAGTACTTC; CDR3: CASSPTSSSSGGGGKTQYF
V: TRBV7-2; J: TRBJ2-7; D: TRBD1; size: few; DNA: TGTGCCAGCAGGTCGGGACAGGGCAACGAGCAGTACTTC; CDR3: CASRSGQGNEQYF
V: TRBV28; J: TRBJ1-2; D: -; size: once; DNA: TGTGCCAGCATGACAAGTACGGAGGGCGGCTACACCTTC; CDR3: CASMTSTEGGYTF
V: TRBV2; J: TRBJ2-2; D: TRBD2; size: -; DNA: TGTGCCAGCAGCAGACCTTTAGCGGGAGGGGGGACCGGGGAGCTGTTTTTT; CDR3: CASSRPLAGGGTGELFF
V: TRBV7-9; J: TRBJ2-3; D: TRBD1; size: -; DNA: TGTGCCAGTCAGGACAGGACCACAGATACGCAGTATTTT; CDR3: CASQDRTTDTQYF
V: TRBV6-5; J: TRBJ2-1; D: -; size: -; DNA: TGTGCCAGCAAGAGCGAGATAAACAATGAGCAGTTCTTC; CDR3: CASKSEINNEQFF
V: TRBV13; J: TRBJ2-6; D: -; size: -; DNA: TGTGCCAGCAGCTTACAACAGGCTTCTGGGGCCAACGTCCTGACTTTC; CDR3: CASSLQQASGANVLTF
V: TRBV19; J: TRBJ2-7; D: TRBD1; size: -; DNA: TGTGCCAGTAGTATGGGACAGGGGGAGACTGACGAGCAGTACTTC; CDR3: CASSMGQGETDEQYF
V: TRBV2; J: TRBJ1-5; D: TRBD1; size: few; DNA: TGTGCCAGCAGTGGTGACAGGGGTTCGGGACAGCCCCAGCATTTT; CDR3: CASSGDRGSGQPQHF
V: TRBV29-1; J: TRBJ2-7; D: TRBD1; size: -; DNA: TGCAGCGTCGATGTCACAGGGGGTGGTGGCGAGCAGTACTTC; CDR3: CSVDVTGGGGEQYF
V: TRBV2; J: TRBJ1-2; D: -; size: few; DNA: TGTGCCAGAGACTCAGGGGACCTTAACTATGGCTACACCTTC; CDR3: CARDSGDLNYGYTF
V: TRBV23-1; J: TRBJ2-7; D: -; size: -; DNA: TGCGCCAGCAGTCAAAACCCAACCCGTCGGGAGTTCACCTACGAGCAGTACTTC; CDR3: CASSQNPTRREFTYEQYF
V: TRBV18; J: TRBJ2-2; D: TRBD1; size: -; DNA: TGTGCCAGCTCACCGTATGGGACAGGGAGAACCGGGGAGCTGTTTTTT; CDR3: CASSPYGTGRTGELFF
V: TRBV9; J: TRBJ2-1; D: -; size: once; DNA: TGTGCCAGCAGCGTAGATGGGAGAAGCTCCTACAATGAGCAGTTCTTC; CDR3: CASSVDGRSSYNEQFF
V: TRBV19; J: TRBJ1-1; D: -; size: few; DNA: TGTGCCAGTAGTTCCGGGGAGGCTGAAGCTTTCTTT; CDR3: CASSSGEAEAFF
V: TRBV28; J: TRBJ2-3; D: TRBD1; size: -; DNA: TGTGCCAGCAGTGGGGGACAGGGGGCGCGGGTAGATACGCAGTATTTT; CDR3: CASSGGQGARVDTQYF
V: TRBV7-2; J: TRBJ2-5; D: -; size: -; DNA: TGTGCCAGCACCCGGGACACACAAGAGACCCAGTACTTC; CDR3: CASTRDTQETQYF
V: TRBV6-1; J: TRBJ1-5; D: -; size: -; DNA: TGTGCCAGCAGTGAAGCAGGTGGGGGGAATCAGCCCCAGCATTTT; CDR3: CASSEAGGGNQPQHF
V: TRBV11-2; J: TRBJ1-5; D: TRBD1; size: -; DNA: TGTGCCAGCAGCTTATGGAGGGACAGGGAGACCCAGCCCCAGCATTTT; CDR3: CASSLWRDRETQPQHF
V: TRBV6-5; J: TRBJ2-7; D: -; size: -; DNA: TGTGCCAGCACACCGCCGGGACTTACCTACGAGCAGTACTTC; CDR3: CASTPPGLTYEQYF
V: TRBV10-3; J: TRBJ2-7; D: TRBD1; size: -; DNA: TGTGCCATCAGTGTATCCGGGACAGGGGAGTCCGAGCAGTACTTC; CDR3: CAISVSGTGESEQYF
V: TRBV30; J: TRBJ2-2; D: TRBD2; size: few; DNA: TGTGCCTGGGGTCGGGGCGGGAGGCCAGGAACCGGGGAGCTGTTTTTT; CDR3: CAWGRGGRPGTGELFF
V: TRBV4-1; J: TRBJ2-1; D: -; size: few; DNA: TGCGCCAGCAGCCAAGATAGGGGCTCGCCTTCCTACAATGAGCAGTTCTTC; CDR3: CASSQDRGSPSYNEQFF
V: TRBV4-1; J: TRBJ1-3; D: -; size: few; DNA: TGCGCCAGCAGCCAAGGACAGAGAAACACCATATATTTT; CDR3: CASSQGQRNTIYF
V: TRBV6-6; J: TRBJ1-4; D: -; size: -; DNA: TGTGCCAGCAGTCGGGTTGTGGGTGAAAAACTGTTTTTT; CDR3: CASSRVVGEKLFF
V: TRBV6-1; J: TRBJ2-5; D: TRBD2; size: -; DNA: TGTGCCAGCAGTGCCCTTAGCGGGGGGGCCCAAGAGACCCAGTACTTC; CDR3: CASSALSGGAQETQYF
V: TRBV5-1; J: TRBJ2-7; D: TRBD2; size: -; DNA: TGCGCCAGCAGCTTGGGTACTAGCGGATCCTACGAGCAGTACTTC; CDR3: CASSLGTSGSYEQYF
V: TRBV5-1; J: TRBJ1-1; D: -; size: -; DNA: TGCGCCAGCAGCTTGGAGGGGCCACCCTTCATGAACACTGAAGCTTTCTTT; CDR3: CASSLEGPPFMNTEAFF
V: TRBV5-1; J: TRBJ2-2; D: TRBD1; size: -; DNA: TGCGCCAGCAGCTTAGGGACAGGGCAAATCGGGGAGCTGTTTTTT; CDR3: CASSLGTGQIGELFF
V: TRBV19; J: TRBJ1-1; D: TRBD1; size: -; DNA: TGTGCCAGTAGTAGTCTGGGACAGGGGGGATCCACTGAAGCTTTCTTT; CDR3: CASSSLGQGGSTEAFF
V: TRBV7-2; J: TRBJ1-1; D: -; size: -; DNA: TGTGCCAGCAGCCCCACCTCGGACACGGCCGAAGCTTTCTTT; CDR3: CASSPTSDTAEAFF
V: TRBV19; J: TRBJ2-7; D: TRBD2; size: -; DNA: TGTGCCAGTCCAAAGCGGGGGGGTTTGTACGAGCAGTACTTC; CDR3: CASPKRGGLYEQYF
V: TRBV28; J: TRBJ1-2; D: -; size: -; DNA: TGTGCCAGCAGCTCCGGCGGACGGGGGTTAGATGGCTACACCTTC; CDR3: CASSSGGRGLDGYTF
V: TRBV10-3; J: TRBJ2-1; D: TRBD2; size: once; DNA: TGTGCCATCAGTGAGTCTAGCGGGAGGGCACGACCCAATGAGCAGTTCTTC; CDR3: CAISESSGRARPNEQFF
V: TRBV10-2; J: TRBJ2-5; D: TRBD2; size: -; DNA: TGCGCCAGCAGTGAACTAGCGGGAGGGGGAGAGACCCAGTACTTC; CDR3: CASSELAGGGETQYF
V: TRBV15; J: TRBJ2-7; D: TRBD1; size: -; DNA: TGTGCCACCAGCAGTATCCTTTTCGGACAGGCCACTACTACCTCCTACGAGCAGTACTTC; CDR3: CATSSILFGQATTTSYEQYF
V: TRBV5-1; J: TRBJ2-7; D: -; size: -; DNA: TGCGCCAGCAGCTTGGAGGCAGGGGCCCCCTACGAGCAGTACTTC; CDR3: CASSLEAGAPYEQYF
V: TRBV9; J: TRBJ2-7; D: TRBD2; size: once; DNA: TGTGCCAGCAGCGGACGAGCGGGAGCGATCTACGAGCAGTACTTC; CDR3: CASSGRAGAIYEQYF
V: TRBV11-3; J: TRBJ2-5; D: TRBD1; size: -; DNA: TGTGCCAGCAGCTATTCGACAGGGATGGGAGAGACCCAGTACTTC; CDR3: CASSYSTGMGETQYF
V: TRBV29-1; J: TRBJ2-2; D: TRBD2; size: few; DNA: TGCAGCGTCCCGACTAGCGGGGCGAACACCGGGGAGCTGTTTTTT; CDR3: CSVPTSGANTGELFF
V: TRBV5-1; J: TRBJ1-1; D: -; size: -; DNA: TGCGCCAGCAGCCGGGAGGTGGGGATGAACACTGAAGCTTTCTTT; CDR3: CASSREVGMNTEAFF
V: TRBV19; J: TRBJ2-7; D: TRBD2; size: -; DNA: TGTGCCAGTAGTGTCTGGACTAGCGGGGGCTCCTACGAGCAGTACTTC; CDR3: CASSVWTSGGSYEQYF
V: TRBV28; J: TRBJ1-4; D: TRBD1; size: -; DNA: TGTGCCAGCAGCCACCTCTCCTGGGACAGGAATGAAAAACTGTTTTTT; CDR3: CASSHLSWDRNEKLFF
V: TRBV12-1; J: TRBJ2-1; D: -; size: -; DNA: TGTGCCAGCAGCTCCTTCGGACAGGGGGTAAATGAGCAGTTCTTC; CDR3: CASSSFGQGVNEQFF
V: TRBV28; J: TRBJ2-1; D: TRBD1; size: -; DNA: TGTGCCAGCAGCACCAGGGCGACAGGGGGCAATGAGCAGTTCTTC; CDR3: CASSTRATGGNEQFF